These T cell receptor beta chains were read from a single sample in a study of blood T cells in healthy people across ages. Using its own MiXCR run on the 5' RACE reads, TCRdb lists one record per CDR3 protein. The table includes about a million distinct CDR3 sequences, roughly 43% detected once. Input material: blood. The receptor source for this set is a man younger than 40 in good health. The CDR3 runs from the conserved cysteine through the conserved F or W. Fields, in order: J gene, clone size, V gene, CDR3 protein. Clone size is shown for a subset of rows, as once, few, many or a class of expanded clone.

TRBJ2-7 - TRBV29-1 CGVSGTGGYEQYF
TRBJ1-5 few TRBV6-6 CASNGGSGNQPQHF
TRBJ1-2 - TRBV7-2 CASTYTPQEGYTF
TRBJ2-2 - TRBV3-1 CASSQDWRTNTGELFF
TRBJ2-7 - TRBV7-3 CASSSDSRSYEQYF
TRBJ1-2 - TRBV4-1 CASSQESLGQGDNYGYTF
TRBJ1-2 - TRBV5-1 CASSGNRGDYGYTF
TRBJ2-5 few TRBV29-1 CSVQGDQETQYF
TRBJ2-1 - TRBV7-2 CASSSSDAGGRQFF
TRBJ1-1 - TRBV5-8 CASSPEVAPGRAFF
TRBJ1-1 - TRBV28 CASDDRGRTEAFF
TRBJ1-3 - TRBV4-3 CASSQTPLSGNTIYF
TRBJ1-2 many TRBV20-1 CSASQTQGRGYTF
TRBJ2-7 - TRBV19 CASSMRGSSYEQYF
TRBJ2-5 few TRBV6-1 CASSAYSRGGKRETQYF
TRBJ1-1 - TRBV15 CATSRRGFKTEAFF
TRBJ2-1 few TRBV7-3 CASSLGDRDYNEQFF
TRBJ1-2 - TRBV7-2 CASSPNPRGQNSGYTF
TRBJ1-2 - TRBV7-2 CASSSLGSYGYTF
TRBJ2-1 - TRBV14 CASSVRGYSYNEQFF
TRBJ2-5 - TRBV15 CATSRDPIDVETQYF
TRBJ2-1 few TRBV4-1 CASSQDRDWASGAPYNEQFF
TRBJ2-1 once TRBV7-2 CASSLAWIYNEQFF
TRBJ2-3 - TRBV5-1 CASSFGTARDTQYF
TRBJ2-7 few TRBV4-2 CASSQGGLRPYEQYF
TRBJ2-5 - TRBV27 CASSTSPGWEQYF